This T cell receptor (beta chain) is drawn from a study of blood T cell repertoires in COVID-19. This clone was counted a single time. The CDR3 consists of 14 residues. The germline gives CDR1 SGHNT, CDR2 YYREEE (reference sequence). V shed 6 bases, J shed 4 bases, and the junction held 7 bases outside the gene matches. TCRdb's table, derived via immunoSEQ multiplex PCR, lists solely in-frame clones and lacks some. The sample lists about 59,000 clones; approximately 78% were seen once. The V gene is TRBV5-4, the J gene TRBJ1-2; 9 nucleotides agree with TRBD1. The receptor's source is an older man with acute or convalescent COVID-19. Sequenced: peripheral blood. The CDR3 bases are TGTGCCAGCAAGGGACAGGGTTTACTCTATGGCTACACCTTC. Translating gives CASKGQGLLYGYTF.